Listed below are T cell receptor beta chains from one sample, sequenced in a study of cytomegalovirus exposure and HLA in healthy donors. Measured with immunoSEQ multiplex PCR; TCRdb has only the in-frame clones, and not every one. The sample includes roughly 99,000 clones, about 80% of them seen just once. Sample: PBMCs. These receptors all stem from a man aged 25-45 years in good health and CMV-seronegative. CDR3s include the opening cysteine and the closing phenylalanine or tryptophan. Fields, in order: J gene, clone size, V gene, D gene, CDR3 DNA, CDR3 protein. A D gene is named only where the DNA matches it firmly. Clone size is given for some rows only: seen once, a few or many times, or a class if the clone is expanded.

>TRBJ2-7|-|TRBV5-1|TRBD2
TGCGCCAGCAGCTCCTGGACTAGCGACTACGAGCAGTACTTC
CASSSWTSDYEQYF
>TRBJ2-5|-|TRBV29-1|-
TGCAGCGTTCCCCAGTCGTGGGAGACCCAGTACTTC
CSVPQSWETQYF
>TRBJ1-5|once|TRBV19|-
TGTGCCAGTAGTGACCGACAGAACAATCAGCCCCAGCATTTT
CASSDRQNNQPQHF
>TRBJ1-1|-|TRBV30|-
TGTGCCTGGAGCGCCGACAGGAACACTGAAGCTTTCTTT
CAWSADRNTEAFF
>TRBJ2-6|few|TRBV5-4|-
TGTGCCAGCAGCTTGGACAGCTCTGGGGCCAACGTCCTGACTTTC
CASSLDSSGANVLTF
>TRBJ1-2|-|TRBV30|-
TGTGCCTGGAACTTGGGCGGGCGATATGGCTACACCTTC
CAWNLGGRYGYTF
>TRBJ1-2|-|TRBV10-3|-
TGTGCCATCAGTCCGGTAGGAGCCGACAGGTGGAGCTATGGCTACACCTTC
CAISPVGADRWSYGYTF
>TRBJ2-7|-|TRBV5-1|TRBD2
TGCGCCAGCAGCCTGACTAGCGGGGTTTCCTACGAGCAGTACTTC
CASSLTSGVSYEQYF
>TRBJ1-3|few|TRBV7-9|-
TGTGCCAGCAGCCCCGAGATCTCTGGAAACACCATATATTTT
CASSPEISGNTIYF
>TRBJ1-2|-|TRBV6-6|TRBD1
TGTGCCAGCAGTTGGGACAGGGTAGGAGCTAACTATGGCTACACCTTC
CASSWDRVGANYGYTF
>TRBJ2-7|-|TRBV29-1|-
TGCAGCGTTGTAGGTCGGGGAATGACGGAGTACGAGCAGTACTTC
CSVVGRGMTEYEQYF
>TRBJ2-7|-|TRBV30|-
TGTGCCTGGAGTGTACAACCCTCCTACGAGCAGTACTTC
CAWSVQPSYEQYF
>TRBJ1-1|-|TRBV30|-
TGTGCCTGGAGTGTTTCCTTGAACACTGAAGCTTTCTTT
CAWSVSLNTEAFF
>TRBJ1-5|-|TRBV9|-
TGTGCCAGCAGCGGGGCCGATAGCAATCAGCCCCAGCATTTT
CASSGADSNQPQHF
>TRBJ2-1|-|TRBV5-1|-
TGCGCCAGCAGCTTCTTACCACGGGATGAGCAGTTCTTC
CASSFLPRDEQFF
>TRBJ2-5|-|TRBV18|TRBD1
TGTGCCAGCTCACCTGGGACAGGGAAAGAGACCCAGTACTTC
CASSPGTGKETQYF